This TCR beta chain was profiled in a study of cytomegalovirus exposure and HLA in healthy donors. Study-level results: In terms of immune exposure information, only CMV serostatus was available. CMV antigen specificity of three CMV-associated chains was confirmed in vitro. Prior analysis indicated that the majority of TCR beta V segments exhibited productivity approximately 87% or approximately 30% of the time.

PCR was performed using 60 Vbeta and 13 Jbeta primers. Assay: immunoSEQ multiplex PCR; the TCRdb copy retains only in-frame clones and omits some. The repertoire holds 250,000 to 350,000 clones, with about nine tenths as singletons. Regarding this clone: Its antigen is still unknown.

V was clipped by 5 bases and J by 0 bases, with 14 bases between them. The CDR3 length is 16 residues. The germline gives CDR1 SGHVS, CDR2 FQNEAQ. What was sequenced was PBMCs. The J gene is TRBJ2-1, the V gene TRBV7-8; tentative D call: TRBD1 (5 bases). The clonotype originates from a man in his forties in good health and CMV-seropositive. CDR3: CASSPRQSSSYNEQFF. CDR3 DNA: TGTGCCAGCAGCCCAAGACAGTCTAGCTCCTACAATGAGCAGTTCTTC.